Each of the 4 T cell receptor beta chains below was sequenced from the same sample in a study of PD-1 blockade in classical Hodgkin lymphoma. The table came from immunoSEQ multiplex PCR; TCRdb's copy has only in-frame clones and leaves some out. The table has some 21,000 clones, roughly 70% seen once. Indicated time point: cycle 4 day 1 (C4D1), after 6 weeks of nivolumab. Autologous stem cell transplantation was followed by relapse in every patient, and brentuximab vedotin exposure varied. This material consisted of peripheral blood mononuclear cells (PBMCs), taken before the fourth cycle of nivolumab. These TCRs come from a human donor with classical Hodgkin lymphoma.

The chain employs TRBV18 and TRBJ1-6, with 8 bases matching TRBD1. Unmatched junction bases numbered 1, after V lost 4 bases and J lost 5 bases. Germline loops: CDR1 KGHSH, CDR2 LQKENI. This CDR3 contains 14 residues. In nucleotides, the CDR3 is TGTGCCAGCTCACGGGGACAGGATAATTCACCCCTCCACTTT. It specifies CASSRGQDNSPLHF.

The chain couples TRBV27 to TRBJ2-2, with D possibly TRBD2 on 6 matching bases. The V gene's germline CDR1 is MNHEY and CDR2 SMNVEV (reference sequence). The CDR3 length is 18 residues. V gave up 6 bases and J gave up 0 bases, with 20 bases separating them. The CDR3 loop reads CASSSRLRGSANTGELFF. The CDR3 nucleotides read TGTGCCAGCAGCTCGCGTTTGCGGGGCAGTGCGAACACCGGGGAGCTGTTTTTT.

This sequence joins TRBV7-8 and TRBJ2-7; TRBD2 matches at 12 bases. This CDR3 has 17 residues. Germline lookup yields CDR1 SGHVS and CDR2 FQNEAQ. Trimming removed 1 base from V and 1 base from J; junction bases left unmatched: 5. The CDR3, as DNA: TGTGCCAGCAGCTTAGAAACTAGCGGGGGGCGGTCCTACGAGCAGTACTTC. This sequence encodes CASSLETSGGRSYEQYF.

The V and J genes are TRBV5-4 and TRBJ2-7; TRBD1 agrees at 8 bases. The germline V gene encodes CDR1 SGHNT and CDR2 YYREEE (reference sequence). J lost 1 base, V lost 5 bases, and 14 bases had no gene match. The CDR3 has 17 residues. The DNA for the CDR3 is TGTGCCAGCAGACACGGACAGGGTGGTGCAGAATCCTACGAGCAGTACTTC. This codes for CASRHGQGGAESYEQYF.